This T cell receptor beta chain comes out of a study of blood T cell repertoires in COVID-19 (dated by TCRdb to about 2020). Looking at the study overall: Collaborator samples came from the United States, Italy and Spain and covered acute and convalescent phases of COVID-19. The prospective study material was composed of cDNA or gDNA derived from T cells, B-cell-depleted T cells, or PBMCs. Subjects who had been exposed to COVID-19, were actively infected with it, or had recovered from it provided the deeply sampled blood TCRbeta repertoires that made up the dataset. The repertoires were released in a freely available public database intended as a resource for research on the immune response to SARS-CoV-2. The samples were drawn from two sources: the first 160 participants of the ongoing ImmuneRACE study, and 1,254 subjects contributed by 6 global collaborators. Nearly every sample came with metadata listing a de-identified subject ID, COVID-19 status, age in years and sex. Where available, HLA class I and class II types were obtained from metadata supplied by the sample provider rather than from assay-based typing. The investigation overall reported the following: The amount of clinical and demographic metadata varied by source and participant and was provided uncurated.

The immunoSEQ Assay, a bias-controlled multiplex PCR, was used to amplify TCRbeta CDR3 regions from genomic DNA. The authors' analysis ran thus. The number of nucleated cells in each sample was estimated from the amplification of reference gene primers within the assay. To quantify the absolute abundance of each unique TCRbeta CDR3 rearrangement, sequence reads were collapsed and filtered. For each sample, productive Simpson clonality was calculated by taking the square root of Simpson's diversity index across productive rearrangements. Held by TCRdb, this immuneACCESS table contains in-frame sequences only and omits some clones. Under half of the omission traces to an unresolved V gene where checked; the cause of the rest is unknown. D and trimming come from the DNA, and the V and J calls and clone size come from that table. For this sample the table gives about 110,000 clones, of which under 80% were detected only once. Jointly, the top ten make up 15% to 20% of the sample.

A note on this clone: Its binding antigen is unknown. Within one base of it there is no much larger clone, and no base qualities were kept.

Whole blood was collected in K2EDTA tubes by collaborating institutions according to the institutions' own protocols. Collaborator samples were shipped for TCRbeta analysis as frozen whole blood, isolated PBMCs, or DNA extracted from either sample type. From V the trimming removes 5 bases and from J it removes 7 bases, while the gene matches leave 5 bases of the junction unaccounted for. From cysteine to phenylalanine, the CDR3 is 13 amino acids long. CDR3 DNA only is kept here, 39 bases in frame from base 1. CDR1 and CDR2 were assigned from the germline V gene as SQVTM and ANQGSEA. This TCR derives from a woman in her 70s with acute or convalescent COVID-19. Sequencing used peripheral blood. Recombination linked TRBV29-1 to TRBJ2-1; 10 central nucleotides agree with TRBD2. The base sequence is TGCAGCGTTACAGCGGGGGGGCGGAATGAGCAGTTCTTC. Translated, it gives CSVTAGGRNEQFF.